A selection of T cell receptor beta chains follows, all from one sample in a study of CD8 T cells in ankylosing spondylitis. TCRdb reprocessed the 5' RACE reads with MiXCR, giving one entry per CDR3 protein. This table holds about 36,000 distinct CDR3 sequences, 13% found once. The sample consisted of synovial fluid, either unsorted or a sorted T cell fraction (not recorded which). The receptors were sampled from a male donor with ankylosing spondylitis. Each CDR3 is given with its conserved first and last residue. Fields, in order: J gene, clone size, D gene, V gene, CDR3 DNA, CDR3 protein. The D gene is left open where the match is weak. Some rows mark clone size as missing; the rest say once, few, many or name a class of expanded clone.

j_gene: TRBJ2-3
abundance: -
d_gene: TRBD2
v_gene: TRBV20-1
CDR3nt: TGCAGTGCCGGAATGGGACTAGCGGGAGGGCCGGGCACAGATACGCAGTATTTT
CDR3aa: CSAGMGLAGGPGTDTQYF

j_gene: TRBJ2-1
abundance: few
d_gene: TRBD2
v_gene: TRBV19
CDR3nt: TGTGCCAGTAGTGATAGCGGGAGGTATTCCTACAATGAGCAGTTCTTC
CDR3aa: CASSDSGRYSYNEQFF

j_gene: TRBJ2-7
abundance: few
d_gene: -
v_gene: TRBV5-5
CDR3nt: TGTGCCAGCAGCCCAGGACCCTTGGTGAGAGAGCAGTACTTC
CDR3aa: CASSPGPLVREQYF

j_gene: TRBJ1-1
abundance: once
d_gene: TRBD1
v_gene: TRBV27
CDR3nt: TGTGCCAGCAGGACAGGGGGAACTGAAGCTTTCTTT
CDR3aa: CASRTGGTEAFF

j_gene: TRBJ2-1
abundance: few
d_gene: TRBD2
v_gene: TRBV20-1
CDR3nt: TGCAGTGCGAAGACTAGCGGTGGGACCTACAATGAGCAGTTCTTC
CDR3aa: CSAKTSGGTYNEQFF

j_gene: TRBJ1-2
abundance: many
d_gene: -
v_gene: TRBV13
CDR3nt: TGTGCCAGCAGCTCCCGGGACACAGTTACGTATGAACGTGGCTACACCTTC
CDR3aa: CASSSRDTVTYERGYTF

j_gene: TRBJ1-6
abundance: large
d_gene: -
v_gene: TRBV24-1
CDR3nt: TGTGCCACCAGTGATGCGACGGTTTATAATTCACCCCTCCACTTT
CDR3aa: CATSDATVYNSPLHF

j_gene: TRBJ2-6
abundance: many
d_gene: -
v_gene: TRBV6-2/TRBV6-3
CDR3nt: TGTGCCAGCACCGTCGGGCCCCTCTCCGGGGCCAACGTCCTGACTTTC
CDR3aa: CASTVGPLSGANVLTF

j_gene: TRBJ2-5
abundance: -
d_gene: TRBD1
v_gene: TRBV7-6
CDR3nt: TGTGCCAGCAGCTATATTTTAGGCGGGACAGGGACAATTGAGACCCAGTACTTC
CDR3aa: CASSYILGGTGTIETQYF

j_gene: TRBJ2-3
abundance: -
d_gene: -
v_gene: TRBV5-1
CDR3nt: TGCGCCAGCAGTTGGGGGATTAGCACAGATACGCAGTATTTT
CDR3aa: CASSWGISTDTQYF

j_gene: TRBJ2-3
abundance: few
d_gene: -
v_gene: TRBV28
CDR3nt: TGTGCCAGCAGTTTAGTTCCGGGGCGGGCAGATACGCAGTATTTT
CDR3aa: CASSLVPGRADTQYF

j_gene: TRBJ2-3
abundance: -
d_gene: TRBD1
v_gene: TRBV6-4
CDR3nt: TGTGCCAGCAGCGGACAGGGAGGCACAGATACGCAGTATTTT
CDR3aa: CASSGQGGTDTQYF

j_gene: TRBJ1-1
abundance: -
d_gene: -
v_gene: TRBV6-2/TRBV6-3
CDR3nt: TGTGCCAGCAGACACAGACAGGCTGTGGAGAACACTGAAGCTTTCTTT
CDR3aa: CASRHRQAVENTEAFF

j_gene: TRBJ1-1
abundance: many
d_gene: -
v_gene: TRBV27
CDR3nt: TGTGCCAGCATCTTTCCGGGCCCCGAAACTGAAGCTTTCTTT
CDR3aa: CASIFPGPETEAFF

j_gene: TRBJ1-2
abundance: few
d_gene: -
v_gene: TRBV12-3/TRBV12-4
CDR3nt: TGTGCCAGCAGTCCTTCTCCGGTAGGGGGGCCCTATGGCTACACCTTC
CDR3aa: CASSPSPVGGPYGYTF

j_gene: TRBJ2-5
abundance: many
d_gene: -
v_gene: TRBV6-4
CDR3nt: TGTGCCAGCAGTGAGAACGAGCGGGAGACCCAGTACTTC
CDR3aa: CASSENERETQYF

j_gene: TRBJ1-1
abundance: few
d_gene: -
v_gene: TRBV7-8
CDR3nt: TGTGCCAGCAGCCCTATGCCCGGGGGCGCGGGCACTGAAGCTTTCTTT
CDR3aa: CASSPMPGGAGTEAFF

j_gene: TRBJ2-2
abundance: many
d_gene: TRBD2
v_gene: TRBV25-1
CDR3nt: TGTGCCAGCAGTGAAGGCGGGAGGGACACCGGGGAGCTGTTTTTT
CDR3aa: CASSEGGRDTGELFF

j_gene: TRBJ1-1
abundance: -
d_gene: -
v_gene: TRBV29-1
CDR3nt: TGCAGCGTTGAATTAGGGGTTGTCACTGAAGCTTTCTTT
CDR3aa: CSVELGVVTEAFF

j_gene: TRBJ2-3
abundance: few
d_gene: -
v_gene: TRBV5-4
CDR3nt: TGTGCCAGCAGCTTGGGTTCAGGGATCACAGATACGCAGTATTTT
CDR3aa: CASSLGSGITDTQYF

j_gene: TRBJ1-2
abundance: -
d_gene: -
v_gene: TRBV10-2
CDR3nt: TGCGCCAGCAGTGATAACTATGGCTACACCTTC
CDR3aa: CASSDNYGYTF

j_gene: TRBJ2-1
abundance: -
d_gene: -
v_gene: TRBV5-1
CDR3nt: TGCGCCAGCAGCTTGGGGGTTCTAGCTAATGAGCAGTTCTTC
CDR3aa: CASSLGVLANEQFF

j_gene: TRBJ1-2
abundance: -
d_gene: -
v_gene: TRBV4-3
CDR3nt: TGCGCCAGCAGCCGACACGGAGACTCCTATGGCTACACCTTC
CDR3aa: CASSRHGDSYGYTF

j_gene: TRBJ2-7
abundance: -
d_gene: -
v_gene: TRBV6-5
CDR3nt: TGTGCCAGCAGTTACGGATTATCCTACGAGCAGTACTTC
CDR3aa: CASSYGLSYEQYF

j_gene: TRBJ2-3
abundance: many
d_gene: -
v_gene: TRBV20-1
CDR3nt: TGCAGTGCTAGGCCAGAGGCGGCTAGCGAATCAGATACGCAGTATTTT
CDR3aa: CSARPEAASESDTQYF

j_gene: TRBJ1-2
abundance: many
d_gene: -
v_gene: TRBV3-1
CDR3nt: TGTGCCAGCAGCCAAGGGGTTGGGACGGACTACTATGGCTACACCTTC
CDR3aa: CASSQGVGTDYYGYTF

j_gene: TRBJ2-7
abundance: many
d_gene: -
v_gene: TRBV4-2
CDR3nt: TGTGCCAGCAGCCATGATCATAGCCACGAGCAGTACTTC
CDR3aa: CASSHDHSHEQYF

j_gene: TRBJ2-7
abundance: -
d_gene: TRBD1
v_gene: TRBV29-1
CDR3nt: TGCAGCGTGACCCGGGACAGGGGTCGGGGCGAGCAGTACTTC
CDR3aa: CSVTRDRGRGEQYF

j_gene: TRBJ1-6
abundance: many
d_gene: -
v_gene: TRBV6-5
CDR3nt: TGTGCCAGCAGTTACCCGCCGGGTAGTACCTATAATTCACCCCTCCACTTT
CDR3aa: CASSYPPGSTYNSPLHF

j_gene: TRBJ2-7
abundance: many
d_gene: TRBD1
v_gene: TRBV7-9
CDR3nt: TGTGCCAGCAGCTCCACCAGGGGGACCTACGAGCAGTACTTC
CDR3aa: CASSSTRGTYEQYF